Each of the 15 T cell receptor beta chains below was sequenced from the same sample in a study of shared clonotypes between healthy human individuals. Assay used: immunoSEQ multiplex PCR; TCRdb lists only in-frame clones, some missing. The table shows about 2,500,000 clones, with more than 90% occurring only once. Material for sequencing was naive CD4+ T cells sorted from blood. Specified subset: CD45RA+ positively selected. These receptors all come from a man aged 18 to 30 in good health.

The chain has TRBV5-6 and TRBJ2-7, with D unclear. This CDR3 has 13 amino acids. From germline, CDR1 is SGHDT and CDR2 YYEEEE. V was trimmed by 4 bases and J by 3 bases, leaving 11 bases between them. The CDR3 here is CASSPGSIYEQYF. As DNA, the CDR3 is TGTGCCAGCAGCCCCGGTTCAATCTACGAGCAGTACTTC.

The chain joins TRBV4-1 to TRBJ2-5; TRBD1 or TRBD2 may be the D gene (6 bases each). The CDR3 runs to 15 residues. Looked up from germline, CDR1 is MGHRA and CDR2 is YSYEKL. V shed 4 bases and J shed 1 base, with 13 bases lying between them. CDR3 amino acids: CASSPFEGGQETQYF. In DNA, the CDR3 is TGCGCCAGCAGCCCCTTCGAGGGGGGCCAAGAGACCCAGTACTTC.

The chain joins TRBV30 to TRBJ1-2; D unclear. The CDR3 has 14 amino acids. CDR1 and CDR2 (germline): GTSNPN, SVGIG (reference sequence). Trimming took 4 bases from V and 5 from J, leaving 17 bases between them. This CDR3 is CAWTPRNSAYGYTF. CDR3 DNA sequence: TGTGCCTGGACCCCAAGGAACAGTGCTTATGGCTACACCTTC.

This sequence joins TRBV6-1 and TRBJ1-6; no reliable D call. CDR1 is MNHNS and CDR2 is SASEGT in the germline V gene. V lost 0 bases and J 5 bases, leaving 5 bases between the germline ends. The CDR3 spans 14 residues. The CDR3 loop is CASSEALNNSPLHF. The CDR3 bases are TGTGCCAGCAGTGAAGCGTTGAATAATTCACCCCTCCACTTT.

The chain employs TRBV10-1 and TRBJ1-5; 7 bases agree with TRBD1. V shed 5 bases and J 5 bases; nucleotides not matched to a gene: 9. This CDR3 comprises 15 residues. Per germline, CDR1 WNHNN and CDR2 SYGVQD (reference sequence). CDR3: CASSFDRAGDQPQHF. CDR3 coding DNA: TGCGCCAGCAGTTTCGACAGGGCGGGCGATCAGCCCCAGCATTTT.

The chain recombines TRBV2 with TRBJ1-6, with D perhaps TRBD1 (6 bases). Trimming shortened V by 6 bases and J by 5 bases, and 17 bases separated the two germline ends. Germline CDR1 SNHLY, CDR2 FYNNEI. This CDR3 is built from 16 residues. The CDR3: CASRASGGGNNSPLHF. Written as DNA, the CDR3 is TGTGCCAGCAGGGCCTCGGGGGGCGGCAATAATTCACCCCTCCACTTT. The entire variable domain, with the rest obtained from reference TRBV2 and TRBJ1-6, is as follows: EPEVTQTPSHQVTQMGQEVILRCVPISNHLYFYWYRQILGQKVEFLVSFYNNEISEKSEIFDDQFSVERPDGSNFTLKIRSTKLEDSAMYFCASRASGGGNNSPLHFGNGTRLTVT.

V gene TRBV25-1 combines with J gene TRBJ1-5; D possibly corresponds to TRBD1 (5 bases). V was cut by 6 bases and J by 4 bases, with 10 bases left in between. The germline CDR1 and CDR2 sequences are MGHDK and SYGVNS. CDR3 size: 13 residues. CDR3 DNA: TGTGCCAGCAGCCGGGGACCGAATCAGCCCCAGCATTTT. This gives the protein CASSRGPNQPQHF.

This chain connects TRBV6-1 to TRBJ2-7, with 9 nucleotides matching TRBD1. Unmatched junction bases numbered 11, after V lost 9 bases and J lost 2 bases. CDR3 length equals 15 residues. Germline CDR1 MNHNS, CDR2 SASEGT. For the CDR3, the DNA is TGTGCCAGTAAGGGGGGGACAGGGTCGACCTACGAGCAGTACTTC. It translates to CASKGGTGSTYEQYF.

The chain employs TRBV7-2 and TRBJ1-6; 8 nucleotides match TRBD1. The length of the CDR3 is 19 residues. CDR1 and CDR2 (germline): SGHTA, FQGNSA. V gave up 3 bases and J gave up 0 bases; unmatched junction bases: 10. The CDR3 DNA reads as TGTGCCAGCAGCTTGGACAGGGAATATCCGAGCTCCTATAATTCACCCCTCCACTTT. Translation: CASSLDREYPSSYNSPLHF.

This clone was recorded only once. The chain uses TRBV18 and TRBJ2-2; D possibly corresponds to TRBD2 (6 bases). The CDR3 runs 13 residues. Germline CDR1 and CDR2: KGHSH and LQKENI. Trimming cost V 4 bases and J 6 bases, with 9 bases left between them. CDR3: CASSLTRAGELFF. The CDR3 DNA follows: TGTGCCAGCTCACTGACTAGGGCCGGGGAGCTGTTTTTT.

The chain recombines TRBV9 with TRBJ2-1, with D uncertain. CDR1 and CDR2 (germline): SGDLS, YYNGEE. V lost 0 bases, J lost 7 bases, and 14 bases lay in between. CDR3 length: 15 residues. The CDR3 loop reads CASSVEASTRNEQFF. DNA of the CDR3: TGTGCCAGCAGCGTAGAGGCCAGCACCCGGAATGAGCAGTTCTTC.

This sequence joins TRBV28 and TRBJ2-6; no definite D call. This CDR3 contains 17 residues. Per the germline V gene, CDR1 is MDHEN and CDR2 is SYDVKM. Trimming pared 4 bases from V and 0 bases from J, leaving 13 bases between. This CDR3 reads CASSSPGAYSGANVLTF. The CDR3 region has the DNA TGTGCCAGCAGTTCTCCCGGAGCCTACTCTGGGGCCAACGTCCTGACTTTC. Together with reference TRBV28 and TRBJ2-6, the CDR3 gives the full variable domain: DVKVTQSSRYLVKRTGEKVFLECVQDMDHENMFWYRQDPGLGLRLIYFSYDVKMKEKGDIPEGYSVSREKKERFSLILESASTNQTSMYLCASSSPGAYSGANVLTFGAGSRLTVL.

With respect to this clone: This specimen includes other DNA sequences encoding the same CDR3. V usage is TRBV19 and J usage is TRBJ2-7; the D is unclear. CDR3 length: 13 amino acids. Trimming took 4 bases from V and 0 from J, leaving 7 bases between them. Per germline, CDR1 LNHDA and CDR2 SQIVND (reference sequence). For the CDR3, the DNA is TGTGCCAGTAGTAGAGACACCTCCTACGAGCAGTACTTC. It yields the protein CASSRDTSYEQYF.

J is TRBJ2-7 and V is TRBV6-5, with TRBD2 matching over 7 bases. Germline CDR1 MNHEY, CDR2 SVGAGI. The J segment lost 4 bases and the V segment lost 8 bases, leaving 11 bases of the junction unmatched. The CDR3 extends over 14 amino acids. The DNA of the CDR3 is TGTGCCAGCGAACCCGGGGGAGGGGAATACGAGCAGTACTTC. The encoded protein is CASEPGGGEYEQYF.

This chain's CDR3 is CASSLAGKTPRETQYF. CDR3 DNA sequence: TGTGCCAGCAGCTTGGCCGGGAAAACTCCTCGAGAGACCCAGTACTTC. This chain joins TRBV5-4 and TRBJ2-5; weak D call: TRBD2 (5 bases). The CDR3 length is 16 residues. V shed 0 bases and J shed 4 bases, with 16 bases lying between them. Germline V gives CDR1 SGHNT, CDR2 YYREEE (reference sequence).